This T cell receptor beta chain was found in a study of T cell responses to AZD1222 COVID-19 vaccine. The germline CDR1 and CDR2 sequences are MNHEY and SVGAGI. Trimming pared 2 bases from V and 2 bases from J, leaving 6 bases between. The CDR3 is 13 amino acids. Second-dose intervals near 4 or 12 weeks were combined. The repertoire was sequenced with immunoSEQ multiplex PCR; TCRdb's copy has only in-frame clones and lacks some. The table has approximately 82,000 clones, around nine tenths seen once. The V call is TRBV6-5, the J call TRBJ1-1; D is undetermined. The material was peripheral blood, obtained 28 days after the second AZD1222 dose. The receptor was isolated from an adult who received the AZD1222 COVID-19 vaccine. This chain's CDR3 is CASSYGSNTEAFF. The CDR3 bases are TGTGCCAGCAGTTACGGCAGTAACACTGAAGCTTTCTTT.